This T cell receptor beta chain was identified in a study of T cell responses to AZD1222 COVID-19 vaccine. For this clone: The antigen is undetermined.

Overall study results and limits: The study identified only six AZD1222 recipients as seropositive at baseline. Spike-spanning, vaccine-associated CD4 TCRs were dominant at 160-218 and 743-854. Donors were chiefly white British, with a greater number of females, and clonal diversity was perhaps underestimated.

Looked up from germline, CDR1 is SSHAT and CDR2 is FNYEAQ (reference sequence). This CDR3 has 13 residues. With V trimmed by 1 base and J by 9 bases, 5 bases remained unmatched. Repertoires were generated with immunoSEQ multiplex PCR, while TCRdb's copy carries only in-frame clones and drops some. The sample records 88,000 or so clones, approximately 91% being singletons. The origin of this receptor is an adult who received the AZD1222 COVID-19 vaccine. Source: peripheral blood, taken 28 days after the second AZD1222 dose. The rearrangement links TRBV7-7 to TRBJ2-5; 7 bases line up with TRBD1. This CDR3 reads CASSLGGQNPQYF. The CDR3 DNA follows: TGTGCCAGCAGCTTAGGGGGACAGAATCCCCAGTACTTC.